Each of the 16 T cell receptor beta chains below was sequenced from the same sample in a study of cytomegalovirus exposure and HLA in healthy donors. The study ran its PCR with 60 Vbeta and 13 Jbeta primers. Assay used: immunoSEQ multiplex PCR; TCRdb lists only in-frame clones, some missing. The data contain roughly 130,000 clones, roughly 73% of them singletons. The sample was PBMCs. These receptors were taken from a woman aged 40 to 49 in good health and CMV-seronegative.

This clone was recorded only once. V and J are TRBV5-5 and TRBJ2-1; 9 nucleotides line up with TRBD2. V lost 4 bases, J lost 10 bases, and 12 bases stayed unmatched. CDR1 is SGHKS and CDR2 is YYEKEE in the germline V gene (reference sequence). This CDR3 spans 15 amino acids. The CDR3 protein is CASSEGSSGVREQFF. In DNA form, the CDR3 reads TGTGCCAGCAGCGAGGGCTCTAGCGGGGTACGGGAGCAGTTCTTC. The entire variable domain, with the rest obtained from reference TRBV5-5 and TRBJ2-1, is as follows: DAGVTQSPTHLIKTRGQQVTLRCSPISGHKSVSWYQQVLGQGPQFIFQYYEKEERGRGNFPDRFSARQFPNYSSELNVNALLLGDSALYLCASSEGSSGVREQFFGPGTRLTVL.

This rearrangement joins TRBV6-5 to TRBJ2-5; tentatively, D is TRBD2 (6 bases). Germline-derived CDR1 and CDR2 are MNHEY and SVGAGI. V lost 4 bases to trimming and J lost 4 bases, with 13 bases between them. The CDR3 has 14 residues. CDR3 protein: CASSLLGGVETQYF. CDR3 sequence (DNA): TGTGCCAGCAGTTTGCTGGGCGGGGTAGAGACCCAGTACTTC.

This clone was recorded once. The rearrangement joins TRBV11-2 to TRBJ2-5; possibly TRBD1 for D (6 bases). Trimming pared 1 base from V and 2 bases from J, leaving 11 bases between. The CDR3 covers 15 residues. The germline V gene encodes CDR1 SGHAT and CDR2 FQNNGV. This chain's CDR3 is CASSLGTAGQETQYF. In DNA form, the CDR3 reads TGTGCCAGCAGCTTAGGGACAGCAGGTCAAGAGACCCAGTACTTC.

In this sample, this clone is medium-sized (0.01 to 0.1%). The rearrangement uses TRBV2 and TRBJ2-1; 9 bases fit TRBD1. V shed 9 bases, J shed 10 bases, and the junction held 13 bases outside the gene matches. The CDR3 runs to 14 residues. Germline CDR1 reads SNHLY; CDR2 reads FYNNEI. The DNA for the CDR3 is TGTGCCAGTCTCTTCGGGACAGGGCTGGGGGAGCAGTTCTTC. Its translation is CASLFGTGLGEQFF. Based on the CDR3 plus reference TRBV2 and TRBJ2-1, the full variable domain is EPEVTQTPSHQVTQMGQEVILRCVPISNHLYFYWYRQILGQKVEFLVSFYNNEISEKSEIFDDQFSVERPDGSNFTLKIRSTKLEDSAMYFCASLFGTGLGEQFFGPGTRLTVL.

This clone showed up just a few times. The chain carries TRBV5-6 and TRBJ2-1; 7 nucleotides match TRBD2. The germline V gene encodes CDR1 SGHDT and CDR2 YYEEEE. The J segment lost 8 bases and the V segment lost 5 bases, leaving 7 bases of the junction unmatched. The CDR3 contains 13 residues. The CDR3 coding sequence is TGTGCCAGCAGTCTCGGACTAGAGGATGAGCAGTTCTTC. This gives the protein CASSLGLEDEQFF.

The chain carries TRBV25-1 and TRBJ1-2; D unresolved. V was cut by 2 bases and J by 7 bases, with 8 bases left in between. Germline-derived CDR1 and CDR2 are MGHDK and SYGVNS. The CDR3 runs 12 residues. This chain's CDR3 is CASSEKRLGYTF. The CDR3, as DNA: TGTGCCAGCAGTGAAAAACGACTTGGCTACACCTTC.

This clone has only one observation. CDR3 sequence (DNA): TGTGCCAGCAGCGAGGGGTCGTGGAGCTCCTATAATTCACCCCTCCACTTT. Its protein is CASSEGSWSSYNSPLHF. The gene calls are TRBV9 and TRBJ1-6, with D possibly matching TRBD1 (5 bases). Trimming took off 3 bases at V and 0 bases at J, with 13 bases between the two ends. Germline loops: CDR1 SGDLS, CDR2 YYNGEE. The CDR3 totals 17 residues.

V usage is TRBV5-1 and J usage is TRBJ2-1, with D maybe TRBD1 (6 bases). The germline V gene encodes CDR1 SGHRS and CDR2 YFSETQ. The CDR3 contains 16 residues. Trimming removed 1 base at V and 4 bases at J, with 15 bases between. CDR3 amino acids: CASSLNTGLGYNEQFF. As DNA, the CDR3 is TGCGCCAGCAGCTTGAACACAGGGTTGGGGTACAATGAGCAGTTCTTC.

There are a few counts of this clone. The V and J genes are TRBV7-9 and TRBJ1-1, with D perhaps TRBD1 (5 bases). Germline V gene data show CDR1 as SEHNR and CDR2 as FQNEAQ (reference sequence). This CDR3 is 13 amino acids long. V lost 4 bases to trimming and J lost 11 bases, with 17 bases between them. The CDR3 DNA reads TGTGCCAGCAGCTCCACGACAGACCTGAATGCTTTCTTT. It specifies CASSSTTDLNAFF. The full variable domain, its missing parts supplied by reference TRBV7-9 and TRBJ1-1, is DTGVSQNPRHKITKRGQNVTFRCDPISEHNRLYWYRQTLGQGPEFLTYFQNEAQLEKSRLLSDRFSAERPKGSFSTLEIQRTEQGDSAMYLCASSSTTDLNAFFGQGTRLTVV.

This clone was counted only a few times. This chain connects TRBV19 to TRBJ1-5; no definite D call. CDR1 and CDR2 from the germline V gene are LNHDA and SQIVND (reference sequence). Trimming removed 4 bases from V and 0 bases from J, with 10 bases in between. This CDR3 comprises 15 residues. The CDR3 region has the DNA TGTGCCAGTAGTAGTATTAGCAATAGCAATCAGCCCCAGCATTTT. Protein product: CASSSISNSNQPQHF.

This clone was observed a handful of times. The chain links TRBV5-1 to TRBJ1-2; the D is unclear. Germline V gene lookup returns CDR1 SGHRS and CDR2 YFSETQ. This CDR3 region has 13 residues. The germline V and J ends were trimmed by 3 bases and 6 bases, with 12 bases remaining between them. The CDR3 is CASSSPEFNGYTF. In nucleotides, the CDR3 is TGCGCCAGCAGCTCGCCAGAATTCAATGGCTACACCTTC.

The chain employs TRBV7-8 and TRBJ1-1, with D possibly being TRBD1 (5 bases). The germline V gene encodes CDR1 SGHVS and CDR2 FQNEAQ. The CDR3 is made up of 13 amino acids. V lost 1 base and J 7 bases, leaving 10 bases between the germline ends. DNA of the CDR3: TGTGCCAGCAGCTTAGGGGGGAGGGGTGAAGCTTTCTTT. This translates into CASSLGGRGEAFF.

This chain connects TRBV19 to TRBJ1-2; 8 bases agree with TRBD1. CDR3 size: 16 residues. V was clipped by 7 bases and J by 4 bases; unmatched bases: 14. The germline V gene has CDR1 LNHDA and CDR2 SQIVND (reference sequence). CDR3 sequence: CASIRTGINRGYGYTF. DNA of the CDR3: TGTGCCAGTATCCGGACAGGGATAAATCGGGGCTATGGCTACACCTTC.

The rearrangement uses TRBV15 and TRBJ2-2; D unclear. The length of the CDR3 is 12 residues. The V gene lost 6 bases and the J gene lost 4 bases, with 6 bases spanning the gap. CDR1 is LNHNV, CDR2 YYDKDF, per germline (reference sequence). This chain's CDR3 is CATRGGTGELFF. The CDR3 nucleotides read TGTGCCACCAGAGGCGGCACCGGGGAGCTGTTTTTT.

The chain employs TRBV28 and TRBJ1-2; D unresolved. V lost 4 bases and J 3 bases, leaving 6 bases between the germline ends. This CDR3 spans 12 amino acids. Germline values: CDR1 MDHEN, CDR2 SYDVKM. CDR3 loop: CASSSQDYGYTF. DNA of the CDR3: TGTGCCAGCAGTTCCCAGGACTATGGCTACACCTTC.

The chain employs TRBV2 and TRBJ2-3, with D hard to call. The germline gives CDR1 SNHLY, CDR2 FYNNEI. This CDR3 spans 13 amino acids. V was shortened by 3 bases and J by 3 bases, with 7 bases between the two germline ends. The CDR3, as DNA: TGTGCCAGCAGTGACGTAAATACAGATACGCAGTATTTT. This translates into CASSDVNTDTQYF.